A single sample gave rise to the 2 T cell receptor beta chains below, sequenced in a study of cytotoxic CD8 clonotypes in ibrutinib-treated CLL. Profiled with immunoSEQ multiplex PCR; TCRdb holds only in-frame clones, not every one. The profile covers about 120,000 clones, with roughly 57% appearing a single time and approximately 35% taken by the ten largest. This specimen was PBMCs, taken after 24 months of ibrutinib treatment. The receptors originated from a human donor with chronic lymphocytic leukemia.

In this sample, this clone turned up a few times. The chain links TRBV29-1 to TRBJ2-7; tentatively, D is TRBD1 or TRBD2 (5 bases each). CDR3 size: 12 residues. V lost 7 bases and J lost 5, with 15 bases in between. CDR1 is SQVTM, CDR2 ANQGSEA, per germline. CDR3 nucleotides: TGCAGCGCAGAGGGGATTGCTAACGAGCAGTACTTC. This translates into CSAEGIANEQYF.

This chain links TRBV6-5 with TRBJ1-6; D not certain. CDR3 size: 14 residues. Deletions cut 6 bases from V and 0 bases from J, with 6 bases between. Germline V gives CDR1 MNHEY, CDR2 SVGAGI. The CDR3 DNA is TGTGCCAGCAGCCCCAGCTCCTATAATTCACCCCTCCACTTT. Encoded protein: CASSPSSYNSPLHF.